Below, one T cell receptor beta chain is given with its context. Antigen: not known. Between the trimmed V and J ends, which lost 0 bases and 1 base, there was a span of 6 bases. Germline V gives CDR1 SGHAT, CDR2 FQNNGV. The CDR3 consists of 14 residues. The source of the sample is a study of cytomegalovirus exposure and HLA in healthy donors. General study points: Rare sequences made up most TCRs, while some public TCRs were found in many donors. With high specificity and sensitivity, the classifier reportedly diagnosed cytomegalovirus status. Over 150 TCR beta chains were listed as cytomegalovirus-associated.

This table comes from immunoSEQ multiplex PCR, and its TCRdb copy is limited to in-frame clones, with some not included. Among about 100,000 clones listed, 90% to 97% were seen once. Sequencing was carried out using PBMCs. V is TRBV11-2 and J is TRBJ1-1, with a tentative D call TRBD1 (6 bases). The TCR comes from a woman in her late teens or twenties in good health and CMV-seronegative. Here the CDR3 reads CASSLEQGNTEAFF. CDR3 DNA: TGTGCCAGCAGCTTAGAACAGGGGAACACTGAAGCTTTCTTT.